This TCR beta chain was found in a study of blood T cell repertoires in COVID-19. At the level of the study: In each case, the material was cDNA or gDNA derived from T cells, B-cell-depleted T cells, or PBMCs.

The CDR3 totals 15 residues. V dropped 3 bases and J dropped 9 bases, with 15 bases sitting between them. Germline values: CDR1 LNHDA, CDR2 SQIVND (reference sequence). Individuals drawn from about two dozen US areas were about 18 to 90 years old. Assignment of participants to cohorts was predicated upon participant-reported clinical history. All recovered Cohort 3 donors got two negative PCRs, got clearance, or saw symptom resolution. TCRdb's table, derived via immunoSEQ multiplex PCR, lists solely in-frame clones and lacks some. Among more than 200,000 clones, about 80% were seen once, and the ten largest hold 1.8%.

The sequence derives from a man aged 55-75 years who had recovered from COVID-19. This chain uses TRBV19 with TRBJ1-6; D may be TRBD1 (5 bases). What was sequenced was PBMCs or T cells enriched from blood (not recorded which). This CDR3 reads CASSIGSGGSSPLHF. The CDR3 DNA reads TGTGCCAGTAGTATTGGGTCGGGGGGTAGTTCACCCCTCCACTTT.